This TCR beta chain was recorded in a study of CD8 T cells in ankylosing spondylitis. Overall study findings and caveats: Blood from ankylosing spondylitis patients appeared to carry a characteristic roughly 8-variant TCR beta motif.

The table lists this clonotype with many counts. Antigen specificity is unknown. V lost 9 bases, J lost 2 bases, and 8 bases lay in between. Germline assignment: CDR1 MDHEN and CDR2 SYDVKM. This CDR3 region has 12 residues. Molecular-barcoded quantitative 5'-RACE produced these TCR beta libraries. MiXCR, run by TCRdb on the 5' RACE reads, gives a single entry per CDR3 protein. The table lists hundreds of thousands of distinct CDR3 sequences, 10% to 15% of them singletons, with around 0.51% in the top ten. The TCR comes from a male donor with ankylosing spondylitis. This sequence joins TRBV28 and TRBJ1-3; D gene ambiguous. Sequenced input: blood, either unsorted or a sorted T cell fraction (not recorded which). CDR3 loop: CASNSPGNTIYF. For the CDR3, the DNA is TGTGCCAGTAACTCCCCTGGAAACACCATATATTTT.